This T cell receptor (beta chain) stems from a study of shared clonotypes between healthy human individuals (TCRdb year 2020). Concerning the study at large: The cohort comprised two women and a few men aged 18 to 49 years. Per donor, three plates each were used for CD4 naive and CD4 memory, two for CD8 naive, and one for CD8 memory. The study deeply sequenced blood TCR repertoires of about 5 healthy adults to estimate repertoire size and the extent of clonotype sharing between individuals. Different laboratories and diverse techniques were used to prepare libraries and sequence TCR repertoires, to increase sequencing depth and limit assay-specific biases. Each donor's leukapheresis produced roughly between roughly 0.85 and 10 billion PBMCs.

The CDR3 starts with the cysteine, ends with the phenylalanine, and has 12 residues. Left in the record is the CDR3 DNA by itself, 36 bases read in frame from the first base. About this clone: It has no known antigen specificity. Per-base quality was not reported, and no clone a single base away is much larger than it.

CD8 naive samples were CD45RO-negative cells positively selected for CCR7, giving a CD45RA+CCR7+ population that excluded TemRA cells. The donors were healthy, HIV-negative adults with no recently reported acute infections or vaccinations. All donors were Caucasian adults living in Nashville, Tennessee, USA. Blood was obtained by leukapheresis, after which PBMCs were separated by Ficoll-Histopaque density gradient centrifugation and cryopreserved in liquid nitrogen vapor phase. Analytical flow cytometry was used to check the purity and quantity of every magnetically sorted T cell population. Genomic DNA was isolated from each sorted fraction and quantified by UV absorbance on a Nanodrop 2000c. Using the deep immunoSEQ assay, multiplex PCR amplified TCR CDR3 regions from genomic DNA. Extracted genomic DNA from each cell subset was distributed evenly across all wells of several immunoSEQ 96-well plates, and each plate was treated as a replicate. For sorted subsets, roughly 200 ng of genomic DNA, equivalent to around 29,000 T cell genomes, went into each replicate PCR. The purified libraries were quantified using a Qubit 3.0 fluorometer, sized with a Bioanalyzer 2100, and then quantified again using the KAPA Library Quantification kit. Every immunoSEQ 96-well plate was sequenced on a separate single-read 150-cycle Illumina NextSeq 550 flow cell. The authors' pipeline ran thus. Because only junctional sequences without quality scores were contained in the immunoSEQ output, filtering matching that applied to full-length reads could not be performed. Sequences were annotated with PyIR, a Python wrapper for IgBLAST v1.9, and V/J genes and CDR3 were assigned using IMGT germline references. Reads were removed for weak V/J assignments (E-value above 1e-6), missing CDR3, stop codons, out-of-frame junctions, or ambiguous translated residues. V3J clonotypes were defined by identical inferred V gene, J gene, and CDR3 amino acid sequence. To compute the percentage overlap between repertoires, the number of shared unique clonotypes was divided by the size of the smaller repertoire. Repertoire richness was assessed with RTK rarefaction, the Chao1 estimator, and Recon v2.1 estimates of unobserved clonotypes. Generation probabilities for all TCRbeta clonotypes obtained by the gDNA method from a few donors were computed using OLGA. This immuneACCESS table, as held by TCRdb, lists in-frame sequences with V and J called but not all clones. Of the missing ones, under half trace to an unresolved V gene in checked studies; the others have no known cause. V, J and clone size derive from that table, while D and trimming were established from the DNA sequence. Counted in this sample were under 2,000,000 clones; roughly 94% of them appeared once. The ten largest account for around 1% of the sample.

The investigation overall reported the following: Sampling was restricted to blood, and TCR repertoires in tissues likely differ from the TCR repertoires found in blood. The genetic and exposure-history diversity represented was limited by the small number of donors. Even with the large sequencing depth, rarefaction of the sorted-subset datasets indicated that sequencing was incomplete. Larger estimated clonotype richness was generally found for naive subsets than for memory subsets. Sharing across several donors was observed for about 4.8% of naive CD4, under 4% of naive CD8, over 2% of memory CD4, and over 0.3% of memory CD8 clonotypes. Compared with non-shared clonotypes, the clonotypes found in all four sorted-subset donors had higher generation probabilities. Pairwise subsampling led to the expectation that sequencing depth would affect the degree of clonotype sharing among donors.

This TCR was recovered from a man aged 18 to 29 in good health. The receptor chain draws on TRBV1 and TRBJ1-1; the DNA was not used to check the table's D call, TRBD1. TRBV1 is annotated as a pseudogene. The sample consisted of naive CD8+ T cells sorted from blood. Sample cell subset or site, as interpreted from the label and publication: CD45RA+CCR7+. The CDR3 corresponds to CTSIRLGQKAFF. The DNA reads TGCACCAGCATAAGACTCGGACAGAAAGCTTTCTTT.